This is a list of T cell receptor beta chains from one sample in a study of blood T cell repertoires in COVID-19. The assay was immunoSEQ multiplex PCR, and TCRdb's table has in-frame clones only and misses some. There are about 260,000 clones in the sample; around nine tenths occur only once, and about 10% lies in the top ten. Sequencing was done on a sample of peripheral blood. The source of these receptors is a middle-aged man who had recovered from COVID-19. The CDR3 runs from the conserved cysteine through the conserved F or W. Each record gives: V gene, clone size, D gene, J gene, CDR3 DNA, CDR3 protein. The D gene is left open where the match is weak. Clone size is shown for a subset of rows, as once, few, many or a class of expanded clone.

v_call: TRBV19; clone_size: .; d_call: TRBD1; j_call: TRBJ2-7; cdr3_nt: TGTGCCAGTAGTATCGGACAGGGGTTATACGAGCAGTACTTC; cdr3_aa: CASSIGQGLYEQYF
v_call: TRBV5-4; clone_size: .; d_call: TRBD1; j_call: TRBJ2-1; cdr3_nt: TGTGCCAGCAGCCACAAGGGACAGACGTACAATGAGCAGTTCTTC; cdr3_aa: CASSHKGQTYNEQFF
v_call: TRBV6-4; clone_size: .; d_call: .; j_call: TRBJ2-3; cdr3_nt: TGTGCCAGCAGTGACTCCTCAGATACGCAGTATTTT; cdr3_aa: CASSDSSDTQYF
v_call: TRBV19; clone_size: .; d_call: .; j_call: TRBJ1-2; cdr3_nt: TGTGCCAGTGTTCCCGGGACAACAACTAACTATGGCTACACCTTC; cdr3_aa: CASVPGTTTNYGYTF
v_call: TRBV7-2; clone_size: .; d_call: TRBD1; j_call: TRBJ2-1; cdr3_nt: TGTGCCAGCAGCGCACCGGGACAGGCCTACAATGAGCAGTTCTTC; cdr3_aa: CASSAPGQAYNEQFF
v_call: TRBV19; clone_size: .; d_call: TRBD1; j_call: TRBJ1-1; cdr3_nt: TGTGCCAGTAGTATCCGTGAGACAGGGTACACTGAAGCTTTCTTT; cdr3_aa: CASSIRETGYTEAFF
v_call: TRBV7-9; clone_size: .; d_call: TRBD2; j_call: TRBJ2-7; cdr3_nt: TGTGCCAGCAGCTTTCCAACGGCTAGCGGGGACTACGAGCAGTACTTC; cdr3_aa: CASSFPTASGDYEQYF
v_call: TRBV4-1; clone_size: .; d_call: TRBD1; j_call: TRBJ2-7; cdr3_nt: TGCGCCAGCAGCCGAAATCCGGGACAGGGACCCTACGAGCAGTACTTC; cdr3_aa: CASSRNPGQGPYEQYF
v_call: TRBV6-2/TRBV6-3; clone_size: once; d_call: .; j_call: TRBJ2-5; cdr3_nt: TGTGCCAGCAGTTACTCGAGAGGGGGGACCCAGTACTTC; cdr3_aa: CASSYSRGGTQYF
v_call: TRBV7-9; clone_size: .; d_call: .; j_call: TRBJ2-7; cdr3_nt: TGTGCCAGCAGCTTTCCCTCGCGATCCGGCTACGAGCAGTACTTC; cdr3_aa: CASSFPSRSGYEQYF
v_call: TRBV10-1; clone_size: .; d_call: .; j_call: TRBJ2-7; cdr3_nt: TGCGCCAGCAGACAGGAGCCCCCCGCACCCCACGAGCAGTACTTC; cdr3_aa: CASRQEPPAPHEQYF
v_call: TRBV9; clone_size: .; d_call: TRBD2; j_call: TRBJ2-3; cdr3_nt: TGTGCCAGCAGCGTAGCTCTAGCGGGGGGGACAGATACGCAGTATTTT; cdr3_aa: CASSVALAGGTDTQYF
v_call: TRBV20-1; clone_size: once; d_call: TRBD2; j_call: TRBJ2-2; cdr3_nt: TGCAGTGCTAGTACTAGCGGGAGGATGGTCGGGGAGCTGTTTTTT; cdr3_aa: CSASTSGRMVGELFF
v_call: TRBV10-2; clone_size: .; d_call: .; j_call: TRBJ2-7; cdr3_nt: TGCGCCAGCAGCTCCGGACTATACGAGCAGTACTTC; cdr3_aa: CASSSGLYEQYF
v_call: TRBV27; clone_size: .; d_call: .; j_call: TRBJ1-1; cdr3_nt: TGTGCCAGCAGTCCTCCCCAGGGGGAAGCTTTCTTT; cdr3_aa: CASSPPQGEAFF
v_call: TRBV5-5; clone_size: .; d_call: .; j_call: TRBJ1-6; cdr3_nt: TGTGCCAGCAGCGGGCCAGCGGGCCCTAATTCACCCCTCCACTTT; cdr3_aa: CASSGPAGPNSPLHF
v_call: TRBV7-2; clone_size: .; d_call: TRBD1; j_call: TRBJ2-5; cdr3_nt: TGTGCCAGCAGCTTAGGACAGGGAGAGACCCAGTACTTC; cdr3_aa: CASSLGQGETQYF
v_call: TRBV7-2; clone_size: .; d_call: .; j_call: TRBJ2-7; cdr3_nt: TGTGCCAGCAGCTTAGAGACAATACAGTACTTC; cdr3_aa: CASSLETIQYF
v_call: TRBV9; clone_size: .; d_call: .; j_call: TRBJ1-6; cdr3_nt: TGTGCCAGCAGGGACAACAATTCACCCCTCCACTTT; cdr3_aa: CASRDNNSPLHF
v_call: TRBV11-2; clone_size: .; d_call: TRBD1; j_call: TRBJ2-5; cdr3_nt: TGTGCCAGCAGCTTAGCGACGGGACAGGGAGTTGAGACCCAGTACTTC; cdr3_aa: CASSLATGQGVETQYF
v_call: TRBV29-1; clone_size: .; d_call: TRBD2; j_call: TRBJ2-5; cdr3_nt: TGCAGCGTTGAGCCAGCGGGAGTTCAAGAGACCCAGTACTTC; cdr3_aa: CSVEPAGVQETQYF
v_call: TRBV6-6; clone_size: .; d_call: .; j_call: TRBJ2-7; cdr3_nt: TGTGCCAGCACCTACGAGTTGGACAACTCCTACGAGCAGTACTTC; cdr3_aa: CASTYELDNSYEQYF
v_call: TRBV4-2; clone_size: .; d_call: TRBD2; j_call: TRBJ2-4; cdr3_nt: TGTGCCAGCAGCCAAGATAAGCGGGAGGCAACTCGGCAAAACATTCAGTACTTC; cdr3_aa: CASSQDKREATRQNIQYF
v_call: TRBV2; clone_size: .; d_call: .; j_call: TRBJ2-1; cdr3_nt: TGTGCCAGCTACTATCACCCGGAGGAGCAGTTCTTC; cdr3_aa: CASYYHPEEQFF
v_call: TRBV7-6; clone_size: .; d_call: TRBD1; j_call: TRBJ2-3; cdr3_nt: TGTGCCAGCAGCCGCCCCAAAGGACAGGGGGCTTCAGATACGCAGTATTTT; cdr3_aa: CASSRPKGQGASDTQYF
v_call: TRBV6-1; clone_size: .; d_call: TRBD2; j_call: TRBJ2-1; cdr3_nt: TGTGCCAGCAGTGAATCGGGGACTAGGGGCAATGAGCAGTTCTTC; cdr3_aa: CASSESGTRGNEQFF
v_call: TRBV18; clone_size: once; d_call: .; j_call: TRBJ2-7; cdr3_nt: TGTGCCAGCTCACAAACTAGCCCTAGTGAGCAGTACTTC; cdr3_aa: CASSQTSPSEQYF
v_call: TRBV7-9; clone_size: .; d_call: TRBD1; j_call: TRBJ1-2; cdr3_nt: TGTGCCAGCAGCTTAGGGACAGGTATTTATGGCTACACCTTC; cdr3_aa: CASSLGTGIYGYTF
v_call: TRBV2; clone_size: .; d_call: TRBD2; j_call: TRBJ2-5; cdr3_nt: TGTGCCAGCGAGGGGCGGGGGGGCCAAGAGACCCAGTACTTC; cdr3_aa: CASEGRGGQETQYF
v_call: TRBV9; clone_size: .; d_call: .; j_call: TRBJ1-1; cdr3_nt: TGTGCCAGCAGCGTAGAAAGCAGGCCGCGGGAGGGGACTGAAGCTTTCTTT; cdr3_aa: CASSVESRPREGTEAFF
v_call: TRBV25-1; clone_size: .; d_call: .; j_call: TRBJ1-1; cdr3_nt: TGTGCCAGCAGGGATAGGGGGAGGGCCTCTGAAGCTTTCTTT; cdr3_aa: CASRDRGRASEAFF
v_call: TRBV9; clone_size: .; d_call: TRBD2; j_call: TRBJ2-3; cdr3_nt: TGTGCCAGCAGCCGAGGCGGGAGAAAGGCAGATACGCAGTATTTT; cdr3_aa: CASSRGGRKADTQYF
v_call: TRBV11-2; clone_size: .; d_call: .; j_call: TRBJ2-5; cdr3_nt: TGTGCCAGCAGCTTCTCCCTAACGGAAGAGACCCAGTACTTC; cdr3_aa: CASSFSLTEETQYF
v_call: TRBV7-9; clone_size: once; d_call: TRBD1; j_call: TRBJ1-5; cdr3_nt: TGTGCCAGCAGCCGGGACAGGGAAGATCAGCCCCAGCATTTT; cdr3_aa: CASSRDREDQPQHF
v_call: TRBV18; clone_size: .; d_call: TRBD2; j_call: TRBJ2-7; cdr3_nt: TGTGCCAGCTCACCCTTGGGGACTAGCTCTTCCGAGCAGTACTTC; cdr3_aa: CASSPLGTSSSEQYF
v_call: TRBV3-1/TRBV3-2; clone_size: .; d_call: TRBD1; j_call: TRBJ1-2; cdr3_nt: TGTGCCAGCAGCCAAGATCGGACAGGGGTTCTCTATGGCTACACCTTC; cdr3_aa: CASSQDRTGVLYGYTF
v_call: TRBV10-3; clone_size: few; d_call: .; j_call: TRBJ1-2; cdr3_nt: TGTGCCATCAGTGATACGGGGGGCGCCTATGGCTACACCTTC; cdr3_aa: CAISDTGGAYGYTF
v_call: TRBV29-1; clone_size: .; d_call: TRBD2; j_call: TRBJ2-7; cdr3_nt: TGCAGCGTGAAGACTAGCGGGGTTAATAGCTACGAGCAGTACTTC; cdr3_aa: CSVKTSGVNSYEQYF
v_call: TRBV3-1/TRBV3-2; clone_size: .; d_call: TRBD2; j_call: TRBJ2-2; cdr3_nt: TGTGCCAGCAGCCATGGAGACGGGCTAGCGGGGGGGTTTGTTTTT; cdr3_aa: CASSHGDGLAGGFVF
v_call: TRBV11-1; clone_size: .; d_call: .; j_call: TRBJ2-2; cdr3_nt: TGTGCCAGCAGCTTAGCGCTAAAGGGGGCGAACACCGGGGAGCTGTTTTTT; cdr3_aa: CASSLALKGANTGELFF
v_call: TRBV6-1; clone_size: .; d_call: TRBD1; j_call: TRBJ1-1; cdr3_nt: TGTGCCAGCACTCAGGAGGGGGCGCGTACTGAAGCTTTCTTT; cdr3_aa: CASTQEGARTEAFF
v_call: TRBV28; clone_size: .; d_call: .; j_call: TRBJ1-4; cdr3_nt: TGTGCCAGCAGTTTCCAGGGGAATAATGAAAAACTGTTTTTT; cdr3_aa: CASSFQGNNEKLFF
v_call: TRBV12-3/TRBV12-4; clone_size: once; d_call: .; j_call: TRBJ2-1; cdr3_nt: TGTGCCAGCAGGCCCGAGGCGGCAGCGCAGCAGTTCTTC; cdr3_aa: CASRPEAAAQQFF
v_call: TRBV5-6; clone_size: .; d_call: .; j_call: TRBJ1-5; cdr3_nt: TGTGCCAGCAGCTTGCGTAGCAATCAGCCCCAGCATTTT; cdr3_aa: CASSLRSNQPQHF
v_call: TRBV5-4; clone_size: .; d_call: TRBD2; j_call: TRBJ2-1; cdr3_nt: TGTGCCAGCAGCATCCCTAGCGGGGGGGCCAATGAGCAGTTCTTC; cdr3_aa: CASSIPSGGANEQFF
v_call: TRBV7-9; clone_size: .; d_call: .; j_call: TRBJ2-2; cdr3_nt: TGTGCCAGCAGCTTAAGTGGGAGAGCCGGGGAGCTGTTTTTT; cdr3_aa: CASSLSGRAGELFF
v_call: TRBV4-1; clone_size: .; d_call: TRBD2; j_call: TRBJ2-3; cdr3_nt: TGCGCCAGCAGCTATTTAGCGGGGGGTACCCAAGATACACAGTATTTT; cdr3_aa: CASSYLAGGTQDTQYF
v_call: TRBV12-5; clone_size: .; d_call: .; j_call: TRBJ1-3; cdr3_nt: TGTGCTAGTGGTTTGACGGGGGGAGCCGACACCATATATTTT; cdr3_aa: CASGLTGGADTIYF
v_call: TRBV7-2; clone_size: once; d_call: TRBD1; j_call: TRBJ1-5; cdr3_nt: TGTGCCAGCAGCGCCCGGACAGGGGGCAATCAGCCCCAGCATTTT; cdr3_aa: CASSARTGGNQPQHF
v_call: TRBV19; clone_size: once; d_call: .; j_call: TRBJ2-3; cdr3_nt: TGTGCCAGTAGCAGGTACACGAGTTATACAGATACGCAGTATTTT; cdr3_aa: CASSRYTSYTDTQYF
v_call: TRBV7-2; clone_size: .; d_call: .; j_call: TRBJ2-1; cdr3_nt: TGTGCCAGCAGCTCTACCGCGGGGTCCTACAATGAGCAGTTCTTC; cdr3_aa: CASSSTAGSYNEQFF
v_call: TRBV7-6; clone_size: .; d_call: .; j_call: TRBJ2-2; cdr3_nt: TGTGCCAGCAGCTTAGACAGGGTGTACACCGGGGAGCTGTTTTTT; cdr3_aa: CASSLDRVYTGELFF
v_call: TRBV12-3/TRBV12-4; clone_size: .; d_call: .; j_call: TRBJ1-1; cdr3_nt: TGTGCCAGCAGTTTTCTCAGGGACACTGAAGCTTTCTTT; cdr3_aa: CASSFLRDTEAFF
v_call: TRBV9; clone_size: .; d_call: TRBD1; j_call: TRBJ2-2; cdr3_nt: TGTGCCAGCGGACAGGGTATGTTTCTAGTCGCCGGGGAGCTGTTTTTT; cdr3_aa: CASGQGMFLVAGELFF
v_call: TRBV5-1; clone_size: .; d_call: TRBD2; j_call: TRBJ2-1; cdr3_nt: TGCGCCAGCAGCTCGGGACTAGAAGGCCCCTACAATGAGCAGTTCTTC; cdr3_aa: CASSSGLEGPYNEQFF